This TCR beta chain was identified during a study of blood T cell repertoires in COVID-19. CDR3 length: 17 residues. Germline-derived CDR1 and CDR2 are MNHEY and SMNVEV (reference sequence). With 0 bases removed from V and 7 bases from J, the gap between germline ends came to 21 bases. The table lists this clone with a few counts. Authors' data handling: Estimates of nucleated cell counts were drawn from the amplification of reference gene primers. Repertoires were generated with immunoSEQ multiplex PCR, while TCRdb's copy carries only in-frame clones and drops some. V and J calls and clone size follow that table, whereas D and trimming were derived from the DNA. The table has 30,000 to 40,000 clones, around nine tenths seen once.

This receptor was taken from a human donor with active COVID-19. The donor label of this sample is uncertain. The specimen was peripheral blood. This sequence joins TRBV27 and TRBJ1-2, with D tentatively TRBD1 (5 bases). CDR3 nucleotide sequence: TGTGCCAGCAGTTTATCCAAGGTCGGGTGGCAGGGCGGTGGCTACACCTTC. Its protein is CASSLSKVGWQGGGYTF.